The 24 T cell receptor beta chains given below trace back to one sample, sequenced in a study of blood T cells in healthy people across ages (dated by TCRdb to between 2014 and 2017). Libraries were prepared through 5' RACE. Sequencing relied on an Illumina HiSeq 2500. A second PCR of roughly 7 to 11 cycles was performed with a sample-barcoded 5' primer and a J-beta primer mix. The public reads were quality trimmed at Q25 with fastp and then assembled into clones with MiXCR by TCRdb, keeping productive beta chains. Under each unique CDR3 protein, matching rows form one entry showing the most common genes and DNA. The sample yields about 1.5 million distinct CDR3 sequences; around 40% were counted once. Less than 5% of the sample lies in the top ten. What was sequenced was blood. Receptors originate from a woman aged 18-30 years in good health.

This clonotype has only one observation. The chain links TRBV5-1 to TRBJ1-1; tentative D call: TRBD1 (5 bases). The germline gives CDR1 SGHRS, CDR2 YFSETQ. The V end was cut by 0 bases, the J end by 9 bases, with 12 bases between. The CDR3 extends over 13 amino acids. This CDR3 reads CASSLGGRSKAFF. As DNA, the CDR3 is TGCGCCAGCAGCTTGGGGGGACGCTCGAAAGCTTTCTTT. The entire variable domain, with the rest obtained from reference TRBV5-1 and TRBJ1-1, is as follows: KAGVTQTPRYLIKTRGQQVTLSCSPISGHRSVSWYQQTPGQGLQFLFEYFSETQRNKGNFPGRFSGRQFSNSRSEMNVSTLELGDSALYLCASSLGGRSKAFFGQGTRLTVV.

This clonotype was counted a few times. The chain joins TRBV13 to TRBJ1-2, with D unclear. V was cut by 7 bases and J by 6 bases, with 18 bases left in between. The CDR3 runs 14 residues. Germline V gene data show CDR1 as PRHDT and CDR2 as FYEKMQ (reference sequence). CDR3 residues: CASNARGYGDGYTF. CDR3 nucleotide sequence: TGTGCCAGCAACGCACGTGGTTACGGGGATGGCTACACCTTC.

This CDR3 reads CAISETSVYNEQYF. The CDR3, as DNA: TGTGCCATCAGTGAGACTAGCGTCTACAATGAGCAGTACTTC. The chain couples TRBV10-3 to TRBJ2-7, with TRBD2 matching 7 bases. Germline CDR1 is ENHRY and CDR2 is SYGVKD. V gave up 2 bases and J gave up 7 bases; unmatched junction bases: 8. CDR3 size: 14 residues.

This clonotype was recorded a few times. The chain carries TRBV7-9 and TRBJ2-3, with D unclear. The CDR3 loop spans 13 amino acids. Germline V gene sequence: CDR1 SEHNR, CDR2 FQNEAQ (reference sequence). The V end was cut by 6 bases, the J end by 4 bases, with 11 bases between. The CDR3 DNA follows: TGTGCCAGCAGGCCTATCACAGCAGATACGCAGTATTTT. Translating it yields CASRPITADTQYF. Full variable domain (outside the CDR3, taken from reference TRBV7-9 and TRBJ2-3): DTGVSQNPRHKITKRGQNVTFRCDPISEHNRLYWYRQTLGQGPEFLTYFQNEAQLEKSRLLSDRFSAERPKGSFSTLEIQRTEQGDSAMYLCASRPITADTQYFGPGTRLTVL.

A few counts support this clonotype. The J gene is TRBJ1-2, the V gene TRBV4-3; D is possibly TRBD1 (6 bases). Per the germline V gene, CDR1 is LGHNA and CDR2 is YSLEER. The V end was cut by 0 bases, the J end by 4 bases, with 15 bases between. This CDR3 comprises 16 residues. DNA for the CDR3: TGCGCCAGCAGCCAAGAACCGGGGGCTGGGGTCTATGGCTACACCTTC. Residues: CASSQEPGAGVYGYTF.

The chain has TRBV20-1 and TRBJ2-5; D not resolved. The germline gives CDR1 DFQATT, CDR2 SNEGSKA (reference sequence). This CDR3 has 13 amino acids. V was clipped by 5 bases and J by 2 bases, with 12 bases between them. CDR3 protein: CSAPGPFQETQYF. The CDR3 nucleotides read TGCAGTGCTCCAGGACCTTTTCAAGAGACCCAGTACTTC.

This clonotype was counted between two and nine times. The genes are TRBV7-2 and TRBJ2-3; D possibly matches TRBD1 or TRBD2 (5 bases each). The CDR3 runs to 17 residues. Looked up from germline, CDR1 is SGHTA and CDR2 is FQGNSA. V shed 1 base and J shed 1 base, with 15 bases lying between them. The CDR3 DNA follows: TGTGCCAGCAGCTTAGGGGGGTCCGTCTACCGCACAGATACGCAGTATTTT. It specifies CASSLGGSVYRTDTQYF.

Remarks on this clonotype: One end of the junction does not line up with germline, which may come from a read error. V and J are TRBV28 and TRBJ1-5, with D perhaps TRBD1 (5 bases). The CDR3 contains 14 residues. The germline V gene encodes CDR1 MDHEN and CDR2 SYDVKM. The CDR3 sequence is CASSLGGGNKPQHF. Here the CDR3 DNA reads TGTGCCAGCAGTTTGGGGGGAGGCAATAAGCCCCAGCATTTT.

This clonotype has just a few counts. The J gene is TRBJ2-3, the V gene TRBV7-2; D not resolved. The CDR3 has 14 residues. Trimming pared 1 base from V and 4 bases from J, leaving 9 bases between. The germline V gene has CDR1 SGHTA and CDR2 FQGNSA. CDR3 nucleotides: TGTGCCAGCAGCTTAGGGCCTGGCGCAGATACGCAGTATTTT. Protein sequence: CASSLGPGADTQYF.

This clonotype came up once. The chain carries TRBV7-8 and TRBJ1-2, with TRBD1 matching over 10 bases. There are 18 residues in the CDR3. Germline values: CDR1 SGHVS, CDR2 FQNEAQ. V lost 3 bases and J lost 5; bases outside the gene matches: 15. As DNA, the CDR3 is TGTGCCAGCAGCTTGTCCGGATGGCGGACAGGGGGTCGGTATGGCTACACCTTC. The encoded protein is CASSLSGWRTGGRYGYTF. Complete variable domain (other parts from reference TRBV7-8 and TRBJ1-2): GAGVSQSPRYKVAKRGQDVALRCDPISGHVSLFWYQQALGQGPEFLTYFQNEAQLDKSGLPSDRFFAERPEGSVSTLKIQRTQQEDSAVYLCASSLSGWRTGGRYGYTFGSGTRLTVV.

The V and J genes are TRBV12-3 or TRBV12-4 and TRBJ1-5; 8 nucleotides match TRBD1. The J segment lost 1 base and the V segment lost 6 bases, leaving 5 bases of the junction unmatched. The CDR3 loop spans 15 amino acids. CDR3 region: CASRPTGGSNQPQHF. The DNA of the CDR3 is TGTGCCAGCAGGCCCACAGGGGGGAGCAATCAGCCCCAGCATTTT.

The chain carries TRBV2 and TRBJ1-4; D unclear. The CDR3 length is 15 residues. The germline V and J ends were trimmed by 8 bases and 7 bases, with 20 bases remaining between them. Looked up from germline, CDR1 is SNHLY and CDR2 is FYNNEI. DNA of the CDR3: TGTGCCAGCGGCGTAAACAGTAACCGGGGTGAAAAACTGTTTTTT. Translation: CASGVNSNRGEKLFF.

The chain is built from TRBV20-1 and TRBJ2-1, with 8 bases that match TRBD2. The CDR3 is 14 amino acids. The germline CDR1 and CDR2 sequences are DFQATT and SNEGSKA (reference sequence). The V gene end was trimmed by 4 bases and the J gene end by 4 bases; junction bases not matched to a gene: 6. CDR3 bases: TGCAGTGCTATCCGGGAGGGCGCATACAATGAGCAGTTCTTC. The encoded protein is CSAIREGAYNEQFF.

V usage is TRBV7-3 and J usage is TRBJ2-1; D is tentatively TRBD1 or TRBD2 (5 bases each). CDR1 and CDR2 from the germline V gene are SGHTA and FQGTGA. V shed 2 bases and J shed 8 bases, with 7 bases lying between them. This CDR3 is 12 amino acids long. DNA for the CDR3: TGTGCCAGCAGCTTACCGGGGCATGAGCAGTTCTTC. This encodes CASSLPGHEQFF.

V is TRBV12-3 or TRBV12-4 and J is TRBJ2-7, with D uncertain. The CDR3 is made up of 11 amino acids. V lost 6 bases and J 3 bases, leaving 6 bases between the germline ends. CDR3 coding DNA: TGTGCCAGCAGGATCTACTACGAGCAGTACTTC. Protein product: CASRIYYEQYF.

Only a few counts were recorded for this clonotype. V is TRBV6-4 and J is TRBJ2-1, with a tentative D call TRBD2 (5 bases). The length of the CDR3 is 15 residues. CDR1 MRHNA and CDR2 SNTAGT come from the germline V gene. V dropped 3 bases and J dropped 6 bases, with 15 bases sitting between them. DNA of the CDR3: TGTGCCAGCAGTGAAGCGGTCGGCAACCTCAATGAGCAGTTCTTC. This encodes CASSEAVGNLNEQFF.

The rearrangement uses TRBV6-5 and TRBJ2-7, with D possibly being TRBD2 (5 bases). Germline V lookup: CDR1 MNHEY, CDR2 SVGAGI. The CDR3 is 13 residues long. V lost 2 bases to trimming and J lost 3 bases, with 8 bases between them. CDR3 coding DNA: TGTGCCAGCAGTTACCAGCGGAACTACGAGCAGTACTTC. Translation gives CASSYQRNYEQYF.

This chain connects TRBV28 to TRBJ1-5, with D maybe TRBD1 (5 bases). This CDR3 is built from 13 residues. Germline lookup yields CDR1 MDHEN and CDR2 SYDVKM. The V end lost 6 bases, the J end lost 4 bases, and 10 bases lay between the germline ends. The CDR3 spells CASRVQVNQPQHF. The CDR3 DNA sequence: TGTGCCAGCAGGGTACAGGTAAATCAGCCCCAGCATTTT.

The DNA for the CDR3 is TGCGCCAGTACCGCGGGACTGATGTCGGACGAGCAGTACTTC. Its translation: CASTAGLMSDEQYF. This rearrangement joins TRBV4-1 to TRBJ2-7; D is possibly TRBD2 (6 bases). V was shortened by 9 bases and J by 5 bases, with 20 bases between the two germline ends. There are 14 residues in the CDR3. Germline lookup yields CDR1 MGHRA and CDR2 YSYEKL.

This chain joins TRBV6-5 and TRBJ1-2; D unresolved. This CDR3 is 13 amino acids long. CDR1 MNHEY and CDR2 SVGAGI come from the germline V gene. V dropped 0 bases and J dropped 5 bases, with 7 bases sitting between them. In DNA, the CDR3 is TGTGCCAGCAGTTACTCGATCGCGTATGGCTACACCTTC. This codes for CASSYSIAYGYTF.

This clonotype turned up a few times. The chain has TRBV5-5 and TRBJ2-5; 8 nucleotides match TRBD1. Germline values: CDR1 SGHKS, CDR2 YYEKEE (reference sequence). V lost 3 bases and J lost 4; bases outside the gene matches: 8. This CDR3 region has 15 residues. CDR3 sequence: CASSSDRVVGETQYF. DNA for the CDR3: TGTGCCAGCAGCTCGGACAGGGTGGTTGGAGAGACCCAGTACTTC.

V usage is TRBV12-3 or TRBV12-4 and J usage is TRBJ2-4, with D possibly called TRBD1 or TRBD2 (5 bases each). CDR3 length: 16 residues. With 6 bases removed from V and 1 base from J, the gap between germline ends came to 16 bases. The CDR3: CASRPLGPAAKNIQYF. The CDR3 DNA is TGTGCCAGCAGGCCCTTGGGACCGGCGGCCAAAAACATTCAGTACTTC.

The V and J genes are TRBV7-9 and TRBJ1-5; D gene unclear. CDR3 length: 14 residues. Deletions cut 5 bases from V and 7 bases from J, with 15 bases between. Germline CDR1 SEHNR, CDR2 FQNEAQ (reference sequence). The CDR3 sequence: CASSPLRLWQPQHF. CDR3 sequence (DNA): TGTGCCAGCAGCCCCCTCCGGTTGTGGCAGCCCCAGCATTTT.

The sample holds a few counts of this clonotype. The CDR3 reads CASSGAPSGWEQFF. DNA for the CDR3: TGCGCCAGCAGCGGGGCCCCTTCAGGGTGGGAGCAGTTCTTC. The chain employs TRBV5-1 and TRBJ2-1, with D tentatively TRBD1 (5 bases). V was shortened by 4 bases and J by 10 bases, with 18 bases between the two germline ends. The V gene's germline CDR1 is SGHRS and CDR2 YFSETQ. The length of the CDR3 is 14 residues.